The sequence of this T cell receptor (beta chain) was determined in a study of blood T cell repertoires in COVID-19. Some clones are missing from TCRdb's copy, which holds only in-frame ones; the method was immunoSEQ multiplex PCR. The table has 200,000 to 250,000 clones, approximately 80% seen once. The sequence was obtained from a woman aged 45-65 years with acute or convalescent COVID-19. Sequencing input: peripheral blood.

The CDR3 DNA reads as TGTGCCACCAGTGATACGCGTCAGGGGGCTCGGGGCAATCAGCCCCAGCATTTT. The encoded protein is CATSDTRQGARGNQPQHF. The V gene is TRBV24-1, the J gene TRBJ1-5; TRBD1 aligns across 8 bases. V was pared by 3 bases and J by 2 bases, with 11 bases of the junction left unmatched. The CDR3 length is 18 residues. Germline CDR1 is KGHDR and CDR2 is SFDVKD.